This TCR beta chain appears in the sequencing data of a study of beta chain features in type 1 diabetes (dated by TCRdb to 2016 to 2019). The study in broad terms: Mean age, gender distribution, total cell number and subset yield did not differ between patients and healthy donors. A total of roughly 98,000,000 sorted cells were examined across all samples, and RNA yield correlated strongly with the number of cells per subset. In the study, recently diagnosed type 1 diabetes patients and matched healthy donors were compared on the TCRB repertoires of their sorted circulating CD4+ T cell subsets. Naive and central memory subsets were obtained from all 30 or so donors, but regulatory and stem cell-like memory subsets were isolated from only 8 patients and 8 healthy donors.

All of the isolated RNA was reverse transcribed with the High Capacity cDNA Reverse Transcription Kit, so expressed TCRB transcripts were sequenced. Deep immunoSEQ sequencing was applied to naive, central memory and regulatory T cell samples, giving an average of roughly 3.5 million total reads per sample. After sorted cells were lysed in RLT buffer, RNA was extracted with DNase-treated RNeasy Micro or Mini kits, with the choice depending on cell number. Each cell subset was processed on its own to prevent cross-contamination, while patient and healthy donor samples were processed together. The immunoSEQ multiplex PCR was used to amplify TCRB sequences from cDNA, yielding 87-bp fragments that span the CDR3 region. Sequencing of the amplicons was performed on the Illumina HiSeq platform. From the authors' description of their analysis: Synthetic template baselines were used to correct PCR bias computationally, reads within Hamming distance 2 were collapsed, and singletons that could not be merged were discarded. Reads were aligned against IMGT so that V, D and J genes, CDR3 length and insertions or deletions at six rearrangement sites could be assigned. Clonotype counts were normalized to sorted cell number within each subset before computing true diversity and Gini coefficients with the tcR R package. The overlap coefficient, calculated on TCRB nucleotide sequences, was used to quantify repertoire sharing. TCRdb stores this immuneACCESS table with in-frame sequences only. Part of the clones is absent; in the studies checked, under half of the shortfall reflects unresolved V genes, and no reason is known for the rest. V, J and clone size reflect that table, while D and trimming were determined from the DNA. For this sample there are about 340,000 clones; 9.3% appear just once. Jointly, the top ten make up more than 0.8% of the sample.

The germline V gene (reference sequence) sets CDR1 to SEHNR and CDR2 to FQNEAQ. V lost 3 bases and J lost 1 base; the stretch between them is 12 bases long. Counted from cysteine to phenylalanine, this CDR3 has 16 amino acids. The retained sequence is limited to the CDR3, 48 bases, with the frame set at the first base. What the research found in general, with its limitations: Because cDNA was sequenced instead of genomic DNA, highly expressing activated cells could be over-represented, though the groups showed no difference in activation or CD3 levels. At VDJ recombination sites, patients with type 1 diabetes made fewer insertions and deleted more nucleotides, a pattern implying thymic rearrangement abnormalities. PCR might favor shorter templates, but patient and control samples were amplified and corrected together, so any skew would affect both groups equally. Naive, central memory and regulatory TCRB repertoires appeared to be more similar among patients than among healthy donors. Type 1 diabetes patients showed a moderate but significant shortening of TCRB CDR3 length in all four CD4+ subsets. HLA sub-analyses involved small numbers of individuals, so any influence of HLA type on TCRB rearrangement remained unresolved.

As regards this clone: It lacks a known antigen. Base quality data are lacking; no much larger clone is found one base away.

From each donor, a single peripheral blood sample of 95 to 150 mL on average was drawn into heparinised tubes. Naive, central memory, regulatory and stem cell-like memory CD4+ T cells were sorted on a BD FACSAria II using a panel including CD45RO, CCR7, CD25, CD127, CD95 and CD27. Every sorted population had a purity above 95%. PBMCs were separated immediately by Lymphoprep density gradient centrifugation and were stained directly, without being cultured. So that batch effects would be minimized, each experiment stained and sorted samples in pairs, pairing one healthy donor with one patient. The rearranged segments are TRBV7-9 and TRBJ2-2, and TRBD2 may be the D gene, going by 6 matching bases. Source material: central memory CD4+ T cells from blood. The receptor was isolated from a man aged 30 to 39 with type 1 diabetes. The DNA reads as follows: TGTGCCAGCAGCTTTGCCGGGACTTTGAACACCGGGGAGCTGTTTTTT. This codes for CASSFAGTLNTGELFF.